This T cell receptor (beta chain) was obtained from a study of vaccination and CD4 T cells after COVID-19. Looking at the study overall: It was a median around 93 days after diagnosis, with a range of 35 to 161, that post-COVID samples were drawn.

Treatment in this sample: roughly 10-day PBMC culture with coronavirus spike peptide pools or control peptides (ViraFEST assay). Peptide pools at 9.5 to 10 ug/ml and IL-2 at roughly 9.3 IU/ml were added to cultures of a few million PBMCs per well. Germline CDR1 is SGHNT and CDR2 is YYREEE (reference sequence). Trimming took off 2 bases at V and 0 bases at J, with 17 bases between the two ends. This CDR3 comprises 17 residues. Sequencing of cultured CD4+ T cell DNA used the Oncomine TCR Beta short-read assay. TCRdb reanalysed the PCR reads using MiXCR and keeps one entry per CDR3 protein. The sample has approximately 12,000 distinct CDR3 sequences; approximately 28% are singletons. There are a few counts of this clonotype. No antigen is known for it.

V is TRBV5-4 and J is TRBJ1-1; weak D call: TRBD1 (6 bases). Sequencing was carried out using cultured CD4+ T cells from blood. The TCR originated in a human donor with COVID-19. CDR3 region: CASSLAYSRGVNTEAFF. CDR3 DNA: TGTGCCAGCAGCTTAGCCTACTCGAGGGGGGTGAACACTGAAGCTTTCTTT.